These 10 T cell receptor beta chains originate from one sample sequenced in a study of OX40 agonist ivuxolimab in advanced cancers. Libraries were prepared by immunoSEQ multiplex PCR; TCRdb keeps only in-frame clonotypes and omits some of them. The repertoire holds 45,000 to 65,000 clones, with around three quarters as singletons. Specimen: CD4+ or CD8+ T cells sorted from blood, collected in a trial of the OX40 agonist ivuxolimab. The source is an adult with an advanced solid tumor such as melanoma, head and neck, liver or kidney cancer.

V usage is TRBV6-5 and J usage is TRBJ1-2; possible D gene TRBD1, 5 bases. CDR1 is MNHEY and CDR2 is SVGAGI in the germline V gene. The CDR3 contains 13 residues. Trimming took 7 bases from V and 3 from J, leaving 12 bases between them. The CDR3 bases are TGTGCCAGCACCTCCTGGGGCGACTATGGCTACACCTTC. Amino acids: CASTSWGDYGYTF.

The V and J genes are TRBV7-9 and TRBJ1-2, with TRBD1 as a possible D gene (6 bases). The CDR3 is 14 residues long. Germline V CDR1 and CDR2: SEHNR, FQNEAQ (reference sequence). The V end was cut by 1 base, the J end by 7 bases, with 13 bases between. CDR3 sequence: CASSLGYGTLGYTF. CDR3 DNA: TGTGCCAGCAGCTTAGGCTACGGGACACTTGGCTACACCTTC.

The rearrangement joins TRBV7-2 to TRBJ1-2, with D maybe TRBD1 (5 bases). Trimming cost V 5 bases and J 5 bases, with 15 bases left between them. Germline loops: CDR1 SGHTA, CDR2 FQGNSA. The CDR3 consists of 14 residues. Here the CDR3 DNA reads TGTGCCAGCAGCCCCCCGGGAGGACAATATGGCTACACCTTC. This sequence encodes CASSPPGGQYGYTF. The entire variable domain, with the rest obtained from reference TRBV7-2 and TRBJ1-2, is as follows: GAGVSQSPSNKVTEKGKDVELRCDPISGHTALYWYRQSLGQGLEFLIYFQGNSAPDKSGLPSDRFSAERTGGSVSTLTIQRTQQEDSAVYLCASSPPGGQYGYTFGSGTRLTVV.

J is TRBJ2-5 and V is TRBV2, with 7 bases matching TRBD2. Germline V gives CDR1 SNHLY, CDR2 FYNNEI. This CDR3 is built from 12 residues. Trimming cost V 7 bases and J 3 bases; bases outside gene matches: 2. CDR3 coding DNA: TGTGCCAGCATGGGGGGGGAAGAGACCCAGTACTTC. Its protein is CASMGGEETQYF.

The chain uses TRBV5-1 and TRBJ2-2, with 14 bases aligning to TRBD2. V lost 5 bases to trimming and J lost 5 bases; unmatched junction nucleotides: 8. The CDR3 extends over 17 amino acids. In germline, CDR1 is SGHRS, CDR2 YFSETQ. CDR3 DNA sequence: TGCGCCAGCAGACCGTCGGGACTAGCGGGAGTTACCGGGGAGCTGTTTTTT. Translated: CASRPSGLAGVTGELFF.

DNA for the CDR3: TGTGCCAGCAGCTTTAGTATTGGACAGGGAAATCAGCCCCAGCATTTT. Encoded protein: CASSFSIGQGNQPQHF. The rearrangement uses TRBV7-2 and TRBJ1-5, with TRBD1 identical over 8 bases. There are 16 residues in the CDR3. Germline lookup yields CDR1 SGHTA and CDR2 FQGNSA. Germline trimming cut 3 bases from V and 4 bases from J; bases unmatched to any gene: 8.

The chain carries TRBV4-3 and TRBJ2-2, with D unresolved. Germline V gene lookup returns CDR1 LGHNA and CDR2 YSLEER. The CDR3 runs 13 residues. Trimming took 5 bases from V and 7 from J, leaving 11 bases between them. CDR3 in DNA: TGCGCCAGCAGCGCCGCCGGGCACGGGGAGCTGTTTTTT. It encodes CASSAAGHGELFF.

This clone came up once. Other DNA sequences within the sample encode an identical CDR3. The rearrangement joins TRBV11-2 to TRBJ2-3, with 8 bases that match TRBD2. J lost 1 base, V lost 3 bases, and 6 bases had no gene match. Germline V CDR1 and CDR2: SGHAT, FQNNGV. The CDR3 is 16 residues long. CDR3 sequence: CASSLALAGRTDTQYF. The CDR3 region has the DNA TGTGCCAGCAGCTTGGCGCTAGCGGGCCGCACAGATACGCAGTATTTT. Supplemented by reference TRBV11-2 and TRBJ2-3, the full variable domain reads EAGVAQSPRYKIIEKRQSVAFWCNPISGHATLYWYQQILGQGPKLLIQFQNNGVVDDSQLPKDRFSAERLKGVDSTLKIQPAKLEDSAVYLCASSLALAGRTDTQYFGPGTRLTVL.

This clone was observed a few times. In nucleotides, the CDR3 is TGTGCCAGCAGCTTCGGCAGCAACTCTGGAAACACCATATATTTT. This sequence encodes CASSFGSNSGNTIYF. The rearrangement links TRBV7-9 to TRBJ1-3, with no clear D. CDR3 length: 15 amino acids. Trimming cost V 3 bases and J 0 bases, with 9 bases left between them. Germline CDR1 is SEHNR and CDR2 is FQNEAQ (reference sequence).

The rearrangement uses TRBV5-1 and TRBJ2-4; 10 nucleotides align to TRBD1. After removal of 5 bases from V and 8 bases from J, the junction contained 4 bases not matched to a gene. The germline gives CDR1 SGHRS, CDR2 YFSETQ. This CDR3 spans 13 amino acids. CDR3 in amino acids: CASRTGGFDIQYF. CDR3 nucleotides: TGCGCCAGCAGGACAGGGGGCTTCGACATTCAGTACTTC.